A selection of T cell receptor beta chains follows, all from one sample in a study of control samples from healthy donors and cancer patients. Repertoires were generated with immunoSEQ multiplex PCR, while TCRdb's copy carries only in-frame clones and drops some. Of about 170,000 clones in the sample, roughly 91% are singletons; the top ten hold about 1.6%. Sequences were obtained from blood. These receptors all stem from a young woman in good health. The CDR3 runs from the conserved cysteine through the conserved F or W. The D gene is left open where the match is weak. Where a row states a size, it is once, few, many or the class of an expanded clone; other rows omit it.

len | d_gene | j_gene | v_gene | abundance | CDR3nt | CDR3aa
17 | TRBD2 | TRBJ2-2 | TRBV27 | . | TGTGCCAGCAGTTTCAGGACTAGCGGGAGTGGGACCGGGGAGCTGTTTTTT | CASSFRTSGSGTGELFF
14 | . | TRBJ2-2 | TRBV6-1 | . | TGTGCCAGCAGTGACGGGACGGACACCGGGGAGCTGTTTTTT | CASSDGTDTGELFF
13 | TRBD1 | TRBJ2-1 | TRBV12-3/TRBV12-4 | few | TGTGCCAGCAGGGGACAGGGCTACAATGAGCAGTTCTTC | CASRGQGYNEQFF
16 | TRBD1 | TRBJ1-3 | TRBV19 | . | TGTGCCAGTAGCCCCCGGGGACAGGGGGCTGGAAACACCATATATTTT | CASSPRGQGAGNTIYF
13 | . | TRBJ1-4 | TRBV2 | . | TGTGCCACCCGACCGGGACAATATGAAAAACTGTTTTTT | CATRPGQYEKLFF
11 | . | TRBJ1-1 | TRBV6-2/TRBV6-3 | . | TGTGCCAGCAGTTACAGGTCTGAAGCTTTCTTT | CASSYRSEAFF
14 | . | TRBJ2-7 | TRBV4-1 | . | TGCGCCAGCAGCCAAGGTAGGGGGACGTACGAGCAGTACTTC | CASSQGRGTYEQYF
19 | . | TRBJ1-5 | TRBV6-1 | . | TGTGCCAGCAGTGAAGCGGGGGAGGGTTTCCCTTATAGCAATCAGCCCCAGCATTTT | CASSEAGEGFPYSNQPQHF
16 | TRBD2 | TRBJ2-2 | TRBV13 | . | TGTGCCAGCAGCTCCGGGACTAGCGGGAACACCGGGGAGCTGTTTTTT | CASSSGTSGNTGELFF
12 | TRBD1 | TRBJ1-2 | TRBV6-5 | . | TGTGCCAGCAAGCGACAGGGCTATGGCTACACCTTC | CASKRQGYGYTF
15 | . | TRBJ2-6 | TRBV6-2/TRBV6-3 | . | TGTGCCAGCAGTTACGGGAACTCTGGGGCCAACGTCCTGACTTTC | CASSYGNSGANVLTF
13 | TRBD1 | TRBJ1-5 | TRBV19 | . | TGTGCCAGTAGCCCCGCAGGGGGTCAGCCCCAGCATTTT | CASSPAGGQPQHF
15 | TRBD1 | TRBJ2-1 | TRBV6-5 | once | TGTGCCAGCAGTTATTCGAGGACAGGAGTGAATGAGCAGTTCTTC | CASSYSRTGVNEQFF
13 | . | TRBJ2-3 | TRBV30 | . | TGTGCCTGGAGGGGAAGTAGCACAGATACGCAGTATTTT | CAWRGSSTDTQYF
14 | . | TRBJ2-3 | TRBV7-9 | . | TGTGCCAGCAGCTTAGGACACCTCACAGATACGCAGTATTTT | CASSLGHLTDTQYF
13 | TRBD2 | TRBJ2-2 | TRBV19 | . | TGTGCCAGCCGGAGCGGGGCCACCGGGGAGCTGTTTTTT | CASRSGATGELFF
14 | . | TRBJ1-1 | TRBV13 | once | TGTGCCAGCAGCTTAGAATGGATGAACACTGAAGCTTTCTTT | CASSLEWMNTEAFF
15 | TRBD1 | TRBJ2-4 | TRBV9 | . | TGTGCCAGCAGCGCCGCGACAGGGGGCAAAAACATTCAGTACTTC | CASSAATGGKNIQYF
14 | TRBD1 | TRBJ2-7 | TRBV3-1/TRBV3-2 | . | TGTGCCAGCAGCCAGACAGGGGGCTCGCGGGAGCAGTACTTC | CASSQTGGSREQYF
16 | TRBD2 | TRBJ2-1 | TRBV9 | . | TGTGCCAGCAGCGTAGTGGGTACTAGCGGGAGTAATGAGCAGTTCTTC | CASSVVGTSGSNEQFF
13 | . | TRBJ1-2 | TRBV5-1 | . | TGCGCCAGCAGTTGGCCAGGGCAGTATGGCTACACCTTC | CASSWPGQYGYTF
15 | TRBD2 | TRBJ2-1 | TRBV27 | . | TGTGCCAGCAGAACCGGGACTAGCGCCTACAATGAGCAGTTCTTC | CASRTGTSAYNEQFF
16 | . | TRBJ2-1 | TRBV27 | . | TGTGCCAGCAGTTTATCGGCCGCGTTCTCCTACAATGAGCAGTTCTTC | CASSLSAAFSYNEQFF
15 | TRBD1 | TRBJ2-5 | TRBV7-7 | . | TGTGCTAGCAGCTTAGGAGGCAGGGGGCTTGAGACCCAGTACTTC | CASSLGGRGLETQYF
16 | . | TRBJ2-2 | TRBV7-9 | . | TGTGCCAGCAGCTTAGTGTCGGGGGTGGTCACCGGGGAGCTGTTTTTT | CASSLVSGVVTGELFF
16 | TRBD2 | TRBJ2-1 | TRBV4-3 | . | TGCGCCAGCAGCCAAGAGGGTAGCGGGAGTTACAATGAGCAGTTCTTC | CASSQEGSGSYNEQFF
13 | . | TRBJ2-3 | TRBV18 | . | TGTGCCAGCTCACGGGGGGGCACAGATACGCAGTATTTT | CASSRGGTDTQYF